The next 10 T cell receptor beta chains were all read from a single sample in a study of blood T cell repertoires in COVID-19. Method: immunoSEQ multiplex PCR; TCRdb's copy keeps in-frame clones and lacks some. Of roughly 330,000 clones detected, approximately 89% appear once; the ten largest clones hold 5.3%. Input material: PBMCs or T cells enriched from blood (not recorded which). All receptors come from a woman aged 30 to 39 who had recovered from COVID-19.

This clone occurred once. V usage is TRBV7-6 and J usage is TRBJ2-3, with a weak D call TRBD2 (6 bases). The germline V gene encodes CDR1 SGHVS and CDR2 FNYEAQ. The CDR3 has 16 residues. Trimming shortened V by 5 bases and J by 1 base, and 16 bases separated the two germline ends. The CDR3 reads CASSPLIGGGTDTQYF. The CDR3 nucleotides read TGTGCCAGCAGCCCCCTCATCGGGGGAGGCACAGATACGCAGTATTTT.

This clone appeared a few times. The rearrangement uses TRBV30 and TRBJ2-7, with TRBD1 as a possible D gene (6 bases). CDR1 GTSNPN and CDR2 SVGIG come from the germline V gene (reference sequence). The CDR3 runs 13 residues. V dropped 0 bases and J dropped 0 bases, with 6 bases sitting between them. CDR3 sequence (DNA): TGTGCCTGGAGTGTGGACAGCTCCTACGAGCAGTACTTC. It codes for CAWSVDSSYEQYF.

This clone showed up just a few times. The chain combines TRBV19 with TRBJ1-1, with 7 bases that match TRBD1. Germline V lookup: CDR1 LNHDA, CDR2 SQIVND (reference sequence). The CDR3 has 15 residues. The junction had 11 bases not matched to a gene; V was cut back by 9 bases and J by 1 base. The CDR3 DNA reads TGTGCCAGCACCCAAGCAAAGGGGGCGAACACTGAAGCTTTCTTT. Amino acids: CASTQAKGANTEAFF. The full variable domain, with the rest looked up from reference TRBV19 and TRBJ1-1, is DGGITQSPKYLFRKEGQNVTLSCEQNLNHDAMYWYRQDPGQGLRLIYYSQIVNDFQKGDIAEGYSVSREKKESFPLTVTSAQKNPTAFYLCASTQAKGANTEAFFGQGTRLTVV.

This clone came up a few times. The rearrangement joins TRBV11-1 to TRBJ1-2; the D is unclear. CDR1 SGHAT and CDR2 FQDESV come from the germline V gene (reference sequence). This CDR3 has 13 amino acids. With 8 bases removed from V and 2 bases from J, the gap between germline ends came to 12 bases. The CDR3 DNA follows: TGTGCCAGCCAGACTGGAGTCAACTATGGCTACACCTTC. It yields the protein CASQTGVNYGYTF.

The V call is TRBV4-1, the J call TRBJ1-6, with TRBD1 as a possible D gene (5 bases). Deletions cut 3 bases from V and 5 bases from J, with 11 bases between. CDR1 is MGHRA, CDR2 YSYEKL, per germline. This CDR3 contains 15 residues. In DNA, the CDR3 is TGCGCCAGCAGCCACCTAGACAGCAATAATTCACCCCTCCACTTT. Translation: CASSHLDSNNSPLHF.

The rearrangement links TRBV5-1 to TRBJ2-7; TRBD2 agrees at 11 bases. J gave up 1 base and V 4 bases, and 13 bases lay outside the gene matches. This CDR3 is 18 amino acids long. Germline-derived CDR1 and CDR2 are SGHRS and YFSETQ. The CDR3 protein is CASSPWTLLAGVSYEQYF. Here the CDR3 DNA reads TGCGCCAGCAGCCCCTGGACCCTACTAGCGGGGGTGTCCTACGAGCAGTACTTC.

V usage is TRBV7-9 and J usage is TRBJ1-2; maybe TRBD1 (6 bases). The CDR3 contains 15 residues. V dropped 1 base and J dropped 9 bases, with 18 bases sitting between them. Germline V lookup: CDR1 SEHNR, CDR2 FQNEAQ (reference sequence). CDR3 residues: CASSLGIRQGISYTF. The CDR3 nucleotides read TGTGCCAGCAGCTTAGGGATCAGGCAGGGGATAAGCTACACCTTC. The full variable domain, completed using reference TRBV7-9 and TRBJ1-2, is DTGVSQNPRHKITKRGQNVTFRCDPISEHNRLYWYRQTLGQGPEFLTYFQNEAQLEKSRLLSDRFSAERPKGSFSTLEIQRTEQGDSAMYLCASSLGIRQGISYTFGSGTRLTVV.

This clone showed up just a few times. This chain uses TRBV29-1 with TRBJ1-2; D call uncertain. V shed 3 bases and J shed 3 bases, with 5 bases lying between them. The CDR3 runs 11 residues. Germline V gene data show CDR1 as SQVTM and CDR2 as ANQGSEA. CDR3 amino acids: CSVERDYGYTF. The DNA for the CDR3 is TGCAGCGTTGAGAGGGACTATGGCTACACCTTC.

The gene calls are TRBV7-9 and TRBJ1-1; perhaps TRBD1 as D (5 bases). With 6 bases removed from V and 4 bases from J, the gap between germline ends came to 18 bases. CDR1 and CDR2 (germline): SEHNR, FQNEAQ (reference sequence). The CDR3 is made up of 15 amino acids. CDR3 sequence reads: CASRYQTDPGTEAFF. The CDR3 DNA is TGTGCCAGCAGATATCAGACAGACCCGGGCACTGAAGCTTTCTTT.

The rearrangement links TRBV4-3 to TRBJ1-2; D remains unclear. In germline, CDR1 is LGHNA, CDR2 YSLEER. The V end lost 0 bases, the J end lost 0 bases, and 11 bases lay between the germline ends. This CDR3 contains 16 residues. This chain's CDR3 is CASSQETNWANYGYTF. For the CDR3, the DNA is TGCGCCAGCAGCCAAGAGACAAATTGGGCTAACTATGGCTACACCTTC.